These 21 T cell receptor beta chains share one sample of origin, sequenced in a study of identical twins. TCRdb reprocessed the 5' RACE reads via MiXCR and lists one record per CDR3 protein. The sample yields more than 1.5 million distinct CDR3 sequences, about 32% seen once. Input material: cord blood. Receptors were obtained from a newborn girl in good health.

This clonotype came up once. The CDR3 coding sequence is TGTGCCAGCAAGGCTAGCGGGGCCCCCTACGAGCAGTACTTC. This sequence encodes CASKASGAPYEQYF. The genes are TRBV2 and TRBJ2-5; 9 bases line up with TRBD2. The J call may be faulty, since TRBJ2-7 better matches the DNA end. The CDR3 loop spans 14 amino acids. CDR1 and CDR2 from the germline V gene are SNHLY and FYNNEI.

The CDR3 sequence: CASRPAGVEKNEQFF. The CDR3 DNA follows: TGTGCCTCGCGTCCGGCGGGAGTCGAAAAAAATGAGCAGTTCTTC. The V and J genes are TRBV19 and TRBJ2-1; 7 bases are shared with TRBD2. The CDR3 has 15 amino acids. V shed 11 bases, J shed 7 bases, and the junction held 17 bases outside the gene matches. CDR1 and CDR2 (germline): LNHDA, SQIVND (reference sequence).

In its sample, this clonotype was seen a few times. The chain joins TRBV3-1 to TRBJ2-7; D may be TRBD1 (7 bases). Germline CDR1 LGHDT, CDR2 YNNKEL (reference sequence). The CDR3 length is 15 residues. The ends were cut back, 6 bases at V and 1 base at J, with 16 bases in the middle. CDR3 sequence reads: CASSFPGGRSYEQYF. The CDR3 DNA follows: TGTGCCAGCAGTTTCCCAGGGGGGAGATCCTACGAGCAGTACTTC.

The chain links TRBV5-1 to TRBJ2-1, with a tentative D call TRBD1 (6 bases). Germline V gene data show CDR1 as SGHRS and CDR2 as YFSETQ. The CDR3 contains 15 residues. Trimming removed 4 bases at V and 6 bases at J, with 17 bases between. CDR3 sequence: CASSGGYGPPNEQFF. The CDR3 DNA follows: TGCGCCAGCAGCGGGGGCTACGGTCCCCCCAATGAGCAGTTCTTC. The whole variable domain, filled in from reference TRBV5-1 and TRBJ2-1, reads KAGVTQTPRYLIKTRGQQVTLSCSPISGHRSVSWYQQTPGQGLQFLFEYFSETQRNKGNFPGRFSGRQFSNSRSEMNVSTLELGDSALYLCASSGGYGPPNEQFFGPGTRLTVL.

This clonotype was seen ten or more times. The rearrangement joins TRBV10-3 to TRBJ1-2; D is unclear. The germline CDR1 and CDR2 sequences are ENHRY and SYGVKD. The length of the CDR3 is 14 residues. Trimming pared 0 bases from V and 4 bases from J, leaving 9 bases between. The CDR3 DNA follows: TGTGCCATCAGTGAGTCCCCCTCTGGCTATGGCTACACCTTC. This sequence encodes CAISESPSGYGYTF.

V is TRBV12-3 or TRBV12-4 and J is TRBJ2-1, with D maybe TRBD2 (6 bases). With 1 base removed from V and 10 bases from J, the gap between germline ends came to 17 bases. This CDR3 has 15 residues. The CDR3 protein is CASSLGDSAFGEQFF. The CDR3 region has the DNA TGTGCCAGCAGTTTAGGGGACTCGGCGTTTGGGGAGCAGTTCTTC.

This clonotype was recorded at least ten times. The CDR3 coding sequence is TGTGCCTCATCGGGACTCCCCAATAATGAGCAGTTCTTC. It translates to CASSGLPNNEQFF. This sequence joins TRBV10-3 and TRBJ2-1; TRBD2 might be the D (6 bases). From germline, CDR1 is ENHRY and CDR2 SYGVKD. Trimming took off 11 bases at V and 7 bases at J, with 18 bases between the two ends. The CDR3 sequence is 13 residues long.

CDR3 DNA sequence: TGTGCCAGCAGTGCCCTAGGACTAGCGGGAGGTATTATCTCCTACAATGAGCAGTTCTTC. The encoded protein is CASSALGLAGGIISYNEQFF. The V call is TRBV6-1, the J call TRBJ2-1; 14 bases are a match to TRBD2. J gave up 0 bases and V 4 bases, and 11 bases lay outside the gene matches. CDR3 length equals 20 residues. Looked up from germline, CDR1 is MNHNS and CDR2 is SASEGT.

This clonotype was counted between two and nine times. The chain links TRBV6-6 to TRBJ1-5; D unclear. The V and J ends lost 2 bases and 1 base respectively, with 9 bases between them. Germline V gives CDR1 MNHNY, CDR2 SVGAGI (reference sequence). This CDR3 comprises 15 residues. CDR3 coding DNA: TGTGCCAGCAGTTACAGGATAATAAGCAATCAGCCCCAGCATTTT. It yields the protein CASSYRIISNQPQHF.

The V gene is TRBV6-1, the J gene TRBJ1-2; D not certain. This CDR3 has 14 residues. Germline-derived CDR1 and CDR2 are MNHNS and SASEGT. V lost 2 bases and J lost 3, with 10 bases in between. The CDR3 spells CASSEKGSDYGYTF. The CDR3 DNA sequence: TGTGCCAGCAGTGAAAAGGGATCGGACTATGGCTACACCTTC.

Only a few counts were recorded for this clonotype. The chain joins TRBV12-3 or TRBV12-4 to TRBJ1-1, with TRBD1 identical over 12 bases. The CDR3 is 14 amino acids. V lost 3 bases to trimming and J lost 7 bases; unmatched junction nucleotides: 3. The DNA for the CDR3 is TGTGCCAGCAGTTTGGGACAGGGGGCCCTTGAAGCTTTCTTT. This codes for CASSLGQGALEAFF.

A few counts support this clonotype. The chain uses TRBV12-3 or TRBV12-4 and TRBJ1-4, with 9 bases that match TRBD1. The V and J ends lost 6 bases and 4 bases, in that order; junction bases with no gene match: 6. This CDR3 comprises 15 residues. The CDR3, as DNA: TGTGCCAGCAGAAAGACAGGGGGGCTTAATGAAAAACTGTTTTTT. This codes for CASRKTGGLNEKLFF.

This chain joins TRBV4-1 and TRBJ2-1; no firm D call. The CDR3 is 16 amino acids. Germline loops: CDR1 MGHRA, CDR2 YSYEKL. Trimming removed 1 base from V and 2 bases from J, with 12 bases in between. The CDR3 region is CASSQANTVTYNEQFF. CDR3 nucleotide sequence: TGCGCCAGCAGCCAAGCAAATACAGTAACCTACAATGAGCAGTTCTTC.

The rearrangement joins TRBV12-3 or TRBV12-4 to TRBJ2-1; TRBD2 matches at 8 bases. The CDR3 consists of 15 residues. Trimming removed 3 bases from V and 9 bases from J; junction bases left unmatched: 10. The CDR3 sequence is CASSLVAGGGSEQFF. Here the CDR3 DNA reads TGTGCCAGCAGTTTGGTGGCGGGAGGAGGCAGTGAGCAGTTCTTC.

The sample holds many counts of this clonotype. This chain's CDR3 is CASSLVADYEQYF. In nucleotides, the CDR3 is TGCGCCAGCAGCTTGGTGGCAGACTACGAGCAGTACTTC. The chain combines TRBV5-1 with TRBJ2-7, with D unclear. The CDR3 contains 13 residues. Trimming removed 0 bases from V and 3 bases from J, with 7 bases in between. CDR1 SGHRS and CDR2 YFSETQ come from the germline V gene.

This clonotype was seen many times. The chain is built from TRBV12-3 or TRBV12-4 and TRBJ2-6, with D possibly being TRBD2 (5 bases). CDR3 length: 16 residues. Deletions cut 4 bases from V and 0 bases from J, with 10 bases between. The DNA of the CDR3 is TGTGCCAGCAGTTCCCGGGGTCACTCTGGGGCCAACGTCCTGACTTTC. This sequence encodes CASSSRGHSGANVLTF.

This clonotype was seen a handful of times. This chain connects TRBV7-2 to TRBJ2-3; D is possibly TRBD2 (5 bases). This CDR3 has 15 amino acids. CDR1 is SGHTA, CDR2 FQGNSA, per germline. The germline V and J ends were trimmed by 2 bases and 2 bases, with 11 bases remaining between them. Here the CDR3 DNA reads TGTGCCAGCAGCTTAATGGTTAGCGTCACAGATACGCAGTATTTT. It encodes CASSLMVSVTDTQYF.

The chain joins TRBV14 to TRBJ1-1; D possibly corresponds to TRBD1 (5 bases). V was shortened by 3 bases and J by 4 bases, with 12 bases between the two germline ends. The germline V gene has CDR1 SGHDN and CDR2 FVKESK. The CDR3 contains 14 residues. The CDR3 protein is CASSHPGEVTEAFF. CDR3 sequence (DNA): TGTGCCAGCAGCCACCCGGGGGAGGTCACTGAAGCTTTCTTT. Using reference TRBV14 and TRBJ1-1 for the parts outside the CDR3, the full variable domain is EAGVTQFPSHSVIEKGQTVTLRCDPISGHDNLYWYRRVMGKEIKFLLHFVKESKQDESGMPNNRFLAERTGGTYSTLKVQPAELEDSGVYFCASSHPGEVTEAFFGQGTRLTVV.

CDR3 in DNA: TGTGCCAGCAGCCCCGGACTAGCGGGAGTTCGGGAGCAGTTCTTC. It translates to CASSPGLAGVREQFF. This chain joins TRBV3-1 and TRBJ2-1, with 13 bases lining up with TRBD2. The CDR3 extends over 15 amino acids. The junction had 7 bases not matched to a gene; V was cut back by 4 bases and J by 10 bases. From germline, CDR1 is LGHDT and CDR2 YNNKEL (reference sequence).

The chain carries TRBV12-3 or TRBV12-4 and TRBJ2-1; 7 bases match TRBD2. The better agreement between TRBJ2-7 and the DNA end casts doubt on the J call. This CDR3 region has 16 residues. CDR3 in amino acids: CASSLTSVFSYNEQYF. The CDR3 DNA reads as TGTGCCAGCAGCCTAACTAGCGTTTTCTCCTACAATGAGCAGTACTTC.

This rearrangement joins TRBV12-3 or TRBV12-4 to TRBJ2-1; D remains ambiguous. The CDR3 contains 12 residues. Trimming shortened V by 5 bases and J by 4 bases, and 6 bases separated the two germline ends. In DNA, the CDR3 is TGTGCCAGCAGTGCGTTTTACAATGAGCAGTTCTTC. Translated, it gives CASSAFYNEQFF.